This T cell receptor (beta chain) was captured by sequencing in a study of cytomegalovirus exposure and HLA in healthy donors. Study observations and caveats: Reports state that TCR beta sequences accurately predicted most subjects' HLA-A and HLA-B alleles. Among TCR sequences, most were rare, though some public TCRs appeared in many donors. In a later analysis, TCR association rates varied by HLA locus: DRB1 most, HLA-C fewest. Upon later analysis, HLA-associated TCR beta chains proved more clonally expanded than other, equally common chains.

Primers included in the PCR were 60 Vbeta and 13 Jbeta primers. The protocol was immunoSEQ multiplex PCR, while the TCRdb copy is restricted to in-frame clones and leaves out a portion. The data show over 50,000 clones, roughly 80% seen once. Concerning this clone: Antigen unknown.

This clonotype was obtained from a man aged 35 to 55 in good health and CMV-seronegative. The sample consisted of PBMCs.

The CDR3 loop reads CASSAWDRGNTIYF. The CDR3 DNA is TGTGCCAGCAGTGCGTGGGACAGGGGAAACACCATATATTTT. The chain uses TRBV6-5 and TRBJ1-3, with 8 nucleotides matching TRBD1. V shed 5 bases and J 4 bases; nucleotides not matched to a gene: 4. This CDR3 is 14 amino acids long. Germline V gives CDR1 MNHEY, CDR2 SVGAGI.